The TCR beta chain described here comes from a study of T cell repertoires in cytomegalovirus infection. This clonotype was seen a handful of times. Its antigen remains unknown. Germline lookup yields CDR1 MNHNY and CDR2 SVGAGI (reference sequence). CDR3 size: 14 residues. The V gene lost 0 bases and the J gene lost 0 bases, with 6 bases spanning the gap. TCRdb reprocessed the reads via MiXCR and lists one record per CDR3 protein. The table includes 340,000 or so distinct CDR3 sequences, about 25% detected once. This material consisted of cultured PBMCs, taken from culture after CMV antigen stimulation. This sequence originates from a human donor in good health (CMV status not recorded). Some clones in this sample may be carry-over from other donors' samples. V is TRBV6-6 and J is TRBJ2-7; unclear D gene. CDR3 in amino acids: CASSYSPSSYEQYV. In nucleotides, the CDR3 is TGTGCCAGCAGTTACTCGCCAAGCTCCTACGAGCAGTACGTC.